A single sample is the source of the 14 T cell receptor beta chains below, sequenced in a study of T cell responses to AZD1222 COVID-19 vaccine. The repertoire was sequenced with immunoSEQ multiplex PCR; TCRdb's copy has only in-frame clones and lacks some. The table shows around 100,000 clones, with nearly 95% occurring only once. This specimen consisted of peripheral blood, obtained on day 0 of AZD1222 vaccination. Receptors were obtained from an adult in good health.

The rearrangement uses TRBV9 and TRBJ2-1; 9 bases map to TRBD1. Germline V gene lookup returns CDR1 SGDLS and CDR2 YYNGEE. The V segment lost 4 bases and the J segment 7 bases; nucleotides outside the gene matches: 12. The CDR3 totals 16 residues. The CDR3 spells CASSPDDRGSGNEQFF. The CDR3 DNA sequence: TGTGCCAGCAGCCCGGATGACAGGGGGTCGGGGAATGAGCAGTTCTTC.

V gene TRBV30 combines with J gene TRBJ2-1; 10 bases line up with TRBD1. After removal of 1 base from V and 0 bases from J, the junction contained 0 bases not matched to a gene. The CDR3 is 15 amino acids. The germline CDR1 and CDR2 sequences are GTSNPN and SVGIG (reference sequence). CDR3 amino acids: CAWSGDRGSYNEQFF. CDR3 DNA: TGTGCCTGGAGTGGGGACAGGGGCTCCTACAATGAGCAGTTCTTC.

V gene TRBV28 combines with J gene TRBJ1-5; no firm D call. This CDR3 region has 14 residues. Trimming removed 2 bases from V and 4 bases from J, with 9 bases in between. CDR1 is MDHEN, CDR2 SYDVKM, per germline. The CDR3 bases are TGTGCCAGCAGTTTAAACTGGAGAAATCAGCCCCAGCATTTT. As protein: CASSLNWRNQPQHF. The whole variable domain, remainder taken from reference TRBV28 and TRBJ1-5, is DVKVTQSSRYLVKRTGEKVFLECVQDMDHENMFWYRQDPGLGLRLIYFSYDVKMKEKGDIPEGYSVSREKKERFSLILESASTNQTSMYLCASSLNWRNQPQHFGDGTRLSIL.

This rearrangement joins TRBV5-1 to TRBJ1-6; D perhaps matches TRBD1 (6 bases). Trimming took off 5 bases at V and 7 bases at J, with 13 bases between the two ends. CDR1 is SGHRS, CDR2 YFSETQ, per germline. The CDR3 is 14 amino acids. CDR3 in amino acids: CASRSSTGNSPLHF. CDR3 nucleotides: TGCGCCAGCAGATCCTCGACAGGAAATTCACCCCTCCACTTT. Full variable domain (rest looked up from reference TRBV5-1 and TRBJ1-6): KAGVTQTPRYLIKTRGQQVTLSCSPISGHRSVSWYQQTPGQGLQFLFEYFSETQRNKGNFPGRFSGRQFSNSRSEMNVSTLELGDSALYLCASRSSTGNSPLHFGNGTRLTVT.

The chain is built from TRBV7-2 and TRBJ2-7, with 9 bases identical to TRBD2. This CDR3 region has 14 residues. CDR1 and CDR2 (germline): SGHTA, FQGNSA. V shed 1 base, J shed 2 bases, and the junction held 0 bases outside the gene matches. The CDR3 sequence: CASSLGTSAYEQYF. The DNA of the CDR3 is TGTGCCAGCAGCTTAGGGACTAGCGCCTACGAGCAGTACTTC.

This rearrangement joins TRBV6-5 to TRBJ1-1, with D tentatively TRBD1 (5 bases). Trimming removed 6 bases from V and 2 bases from J, with 16 bases in between. CDR1 and CDR2 (germline): MNHEY, SVGAGI. This CDR3 is 15 amino acids long. In nucleotides, the CDR3 is TGTGCCAGCAGACTCCCCGACAGACCTAACACTGAAGCTTTCTTT. This translates into CASRLPDRPNTEAFF.

The V call is TRBV6-4, the J call TRBJ2-2; 8 bases line up with TRBD1. CDR3 length: 14 amino acids. Germline CDR1 reads MRHNA; CDR2 reads SNTAGT. V shed 0 bases and J 6 bases; nucleotides not matched to a gene: 0. CDR3 in amino acids: CASSDSQGAGELFF. CDR3 in DNA: TGTGCCAGCAGTGACTCACAGGGGGCCGGGGAGCTGTTTTTT.

In nucleotides, the CDR3 is TGTGCCAGCACGAATGGGAATGAGCAGTTCTTC. The encoded protein is CASTNGNEQFF. The chain recombines TRBV5-6 with TRBJ2-1; no reliable D call. The V and J ends lost 6 bases and 7 bases respectively, with 8 bases between them. This CDR3 region has 11 residues. The germline V gene encodes CDR1 SGHDT and CDR2 YYEEEE.

CDR3 in amino acids: CASSTRTSGLQETQYF. CDR3 bases: TGTGCCAGTAGTACCCGGACTAGCGGGCTACAAGAGACCCAGTACTTC. V gene TRBV19 combines with J gene TRBJ2-5, with 11 bases that match TRBD2. Germline-derived CDR1 and CDR2 are LNHDA and SQIVND (reference sequence). The trim removed 4 bases at V and 2 bases at J, leaving 6 bases unmatched. CDR3 length equals 16 residues.

V and J are TRBV3-1 (or the pseudogene TRBV3-2) and TRBJ2-1, with 7 bases identical to TRBD2. Looked up from germline, CDR1 is LGHDT and CDR2 is YNNKEL (reference sequence). J gave up 4 bases and V 2 bases, and 5 bases lay outside the gene matches. CDR3 length: 15 amino acids. CDR3 in amino acids: CASSQTGGTYNEQFF. DNA for the CDR3: TGTGCCAGCAGCCAAACCGGGGGGACTTACAATGAGCAGTTCTTC.

This clone has a single count. The V call is TRBV2, the J call TRBJ2-5; D is ambiguous. CDR1 and CDR2 from the germline V gene are SNHLY and FYNNEI. V lost 8 bases, J lost 5 bases, and 9 bases lay in between. The CDR3 extends over 11 amino acids. Here the CDR3 reads CASGIDETQYF. The CDR3 nucleotides are TGTGCCAGCGGGATAGATGAGACCCAGTACTTC. Full variable domain (remainder filled in from reference TRBV2 and TRBJ2-5): EPEVTQTPSHQVTQMGQEVILRCVPISNHLYFYWYRQILGQKVEFLVSFYNNEISEKSEIFDDQFSVERPDGSNFTLKIRSTKLEDSAMYFCASGIDETQYFGPGTRLLVL.

The chain joins TRBV3-1 (or the pseudogene TRBV3-2) to TRBJ2-1, with TRBD2 matching 10 bases. The CDR3 has 17 amino acids. The V gene end was trimmed by 4 bases and the J gene end by 0 bases; junction bases not matched to a gene: 6. Germline-derived CDR1 and CDR2 are LGHDT and YNNKEL (reference sequence). CDR3 sequence reads: CASSLGLAISSYNEQFF. The DNA for the CDR3 is TGTGCCAGCAGCCTGGGACTAGCGATAAGCTCCTACAATGAGCAGTTCTTC.

V and J are TRBV18 and TRBJ2-7; the match to TRBD2 covers 12 bases. V dropped 5 bases and J dropped 1; count of bases not matched to a gene: 3. Germline-derived CDR1 and CDR2 are KGHSH and LQKENI. The CDR3 contains 15 residues. The CDR3 sequence is CASSSGLAGSYEQYF. The CDR3 DNA reads as TGTGCCAGCTCATCTGGACTAGCGGGATCCTACGAGCAGTACTTC.

CDR3 loop: CASSEARYGYTF. The DNA for the CDR3 is TGTGCCAGCAGTGAAGCGAGATATGGCTACACCTTC. The gene calls are TRBV2 and TRBJ1-2; D call uncertain. The CDR3 contains 12 residues. The germline CDR1 and CDR2 sequences are SNHLY and FYNNEI. Trimming took 0 bases from V and 5 from J, leaving 4 bases between them.